The clone carrying this T cell receptor beta chain was seen a single time. The CDR3 is 13 amino acids. Trimming left V 2 bases short and J 5 bases short, with 10 bases between. The germline V gene has CDR1 MNHEY and CDR2 SVGEGT. Repertoires were generated with immunoSEQ multiplex PCR, while TCRdb's copy carries only in-frame clones and drops some. The sample shows more than 250,000 clones, around 87% of them seen only once. Enrollees, roughly 18 to 90 years old, lived in about two dozen US areas. Cohorts were determined from participant-reported clinical history. This sample was taken from a study of blood T cell repertoires in COVID-19. Study-wide background: Sites across the United States, Italy and Spain contributed samples from acute and convalescent COVID-19. PBMCs, B-cell-depleted T cells, or T cells provided the cDNA or gDNA that made up the material.

The sequence came from a woman aged 25-40 years who had recovered from COVID-19. What was sequenced was PBMCs or T cells enriched from blood (not recorded which). The genes are TRBV6-2 or TRBV6-3 and TRBJ2-7; no firm D call. DNA for the CDR3: TGTGCCAGCAGTTACCCCCCCTCGGACGAGCAGTACTTC. This encodes CASSYPPSDEQYF.